The 5 T cell receptor beta chains given below trace back to one sample, sequenced in a study of blood T cell repertoires in COVID-19. Assay used: immunoSEQ multiplex PCR; TCRdb lists only in-frame clones, some missing. This sample carries around 200,000 clones, about 90% of them seen once, and the ten largest clones take about a fifth. The specimen sequenced was peripheral blood. The receptor source for this set is a man between 65 and 85 years old with active or convalescent COVID-19.

J is TRBJ2-6 and V is TRBV27, with 9 bases lining up with TRBD1. The CDR3 has 17 residues. Germline CDR1 is MNHEY and CDR2 is SMNVEV (reference sequence). The V gene end was trimmed by 4 bases and the J gene end by 0 bases; junction bases not matched to a gene: 4. As DNA, the CDR3 is TGTGCCAGCAGTTCCGGGACAGGGTACTCTGGGGCCAACGTCCTGACTTTC. Translated, it gives CASSSGTGYSGANVLTF.

The gene calls are TRBV6-5 and TRBJ2-6, with D possibly being TRBD1 (5 bases). Trimming pared 3 bases from V and 3 bases from J, leaving 12 bases between. The germline gives CDR1 MNHEY, CDR2 SVGAGI. The CDR3 covers 16 residues. In DNA form, the CDR3 reads TGTGCCAGCAGTTATCCAAGGGGAAGTGGGGCCAACGTCCTGACTTTC. Protein sequence: CASSYPRGSGANVLTF.

The rearrangement links TRBV28 to TRBJ2-2; 8 bases map to TRBD2. Germline CDR1 reads MDHEN; CDR2 reads SYDVKM. V was clipped by 3 bases and J by 7 bases; unmatched bases: 7. This CDR3 spans 15 amino acids. The CDR3 coding sequence is TGTGCCAGCAGTTTTGTTGGGACTAGGAGCGGGGAGCTGTTTTTT. Protein: CASSFVGTRSGELFF.

The chain joins TRBV5-5 to TRBJ2-3, with 9 bases lining up with TRBD2. Germline assignment: CDR1 SGHKS and CDR2 YYEKEE (reference sequence). The CDR3 extends over 15 amino acids. After removal of 1 base from V and 1 base from J, the junction contained 1 base not matched to a gene. This CDR3 is CASSLRTSGTDTQYF. The CDR3 nucleotides read TGTGCCAGCAGCTTGAGGACTAGCGGCACAGATACGCAGTATTTT.

This chain uses TRBV6-5 with TRBJ2-5, with D possibly being TRBD2 (7 bases). The CDR3 has 15 residues. The V end lost 6 bases, the J end lost 3 bases, and 17 bases lay between the germline ends. CDR1 and CDR2 from the germline V gene are MNHEY and SVGAGI. CDR3 nucleotide sequence: TGTGCCAGCAGGCCCGTGGGGGGGGCGGAAGAGACCCAGTACTTC. Amino acids: CASRPVGGAEETQYF.